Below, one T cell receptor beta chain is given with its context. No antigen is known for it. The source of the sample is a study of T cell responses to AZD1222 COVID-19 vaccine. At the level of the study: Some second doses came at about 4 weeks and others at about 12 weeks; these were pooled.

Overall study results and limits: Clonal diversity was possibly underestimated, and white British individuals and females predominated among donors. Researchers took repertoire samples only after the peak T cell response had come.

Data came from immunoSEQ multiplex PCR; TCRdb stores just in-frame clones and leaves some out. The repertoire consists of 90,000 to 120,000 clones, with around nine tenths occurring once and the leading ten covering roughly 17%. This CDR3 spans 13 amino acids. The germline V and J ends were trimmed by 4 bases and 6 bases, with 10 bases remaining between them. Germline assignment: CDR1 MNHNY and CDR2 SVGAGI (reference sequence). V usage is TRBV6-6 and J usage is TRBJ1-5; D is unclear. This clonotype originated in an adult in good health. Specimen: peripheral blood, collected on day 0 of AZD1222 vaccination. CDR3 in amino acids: CASSWTEFQPQHF. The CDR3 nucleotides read TGTGCCAGCAGTTGGACGGAATTTCAGCCCCAGCATTTT.